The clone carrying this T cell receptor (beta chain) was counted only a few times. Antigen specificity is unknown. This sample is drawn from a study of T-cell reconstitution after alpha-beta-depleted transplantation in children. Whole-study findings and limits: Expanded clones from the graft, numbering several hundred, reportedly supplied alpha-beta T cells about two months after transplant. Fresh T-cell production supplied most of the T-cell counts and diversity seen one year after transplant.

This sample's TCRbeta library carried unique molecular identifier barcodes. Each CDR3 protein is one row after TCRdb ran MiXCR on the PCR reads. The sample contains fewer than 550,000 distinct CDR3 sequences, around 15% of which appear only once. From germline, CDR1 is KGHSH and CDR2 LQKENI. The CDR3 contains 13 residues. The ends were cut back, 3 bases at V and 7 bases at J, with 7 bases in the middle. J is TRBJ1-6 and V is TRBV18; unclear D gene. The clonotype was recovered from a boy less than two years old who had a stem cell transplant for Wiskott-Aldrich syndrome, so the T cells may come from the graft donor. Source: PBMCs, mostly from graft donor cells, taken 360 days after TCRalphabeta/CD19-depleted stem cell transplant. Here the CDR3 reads CASSPNKNSPLHF. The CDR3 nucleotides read TGTGCCAGCTCACCGAACAAGAATTCACCCCTCCACTTT.